The present TCR beta chain was sequenced within a study of radiotherapy plus CTLA-4 blockade in lung cancer. Germline loops: CDR1 WNHNN, CDR2 SYGVQD (reference sequence). CDR3 length equals 13 residues. V lost 6 bases and J lost 4, with 12 bases in between. Using immunoSEQ multiplex PCR, the repertoire was profiled, and TCRdb retains in-frame clones only, with some absent. This table has around 44,000 clones, 70% to 80% appearing once. The origin of this receptor is a human donor with non-small cell lung cancer whose response to radiotherapy plus ipilimumab could not be evaluated. The chain is built from TRBV10-1 and TRBJ1-1, with D tentatively TRBD1 (5 bases). This material consisted of peripheral blood, taken from a patient treated with radiotherapy plus ipilimumab. The CDR3 coding sequence is TGCGCCAGCAGGGGGCCTAAGGGCACTGAAGCTTTCTTT. This encodes CASRGPKGTEAFF.